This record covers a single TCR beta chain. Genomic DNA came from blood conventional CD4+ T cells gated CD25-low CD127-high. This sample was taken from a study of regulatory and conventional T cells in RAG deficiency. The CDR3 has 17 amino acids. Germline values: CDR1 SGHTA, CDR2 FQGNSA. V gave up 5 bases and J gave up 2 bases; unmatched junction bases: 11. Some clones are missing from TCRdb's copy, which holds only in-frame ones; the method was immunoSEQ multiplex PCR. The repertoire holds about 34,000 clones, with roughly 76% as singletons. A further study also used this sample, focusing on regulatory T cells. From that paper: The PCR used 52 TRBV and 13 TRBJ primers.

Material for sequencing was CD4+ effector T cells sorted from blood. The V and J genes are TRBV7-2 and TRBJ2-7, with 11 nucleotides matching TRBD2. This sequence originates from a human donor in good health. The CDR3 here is CASSRASRLAGPYEQYF. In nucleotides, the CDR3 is TGTGCCAGCAGCCGAGCCTCTCGACTAGCGGGGCCCTACGAGCAGTACTTC.